This TCR beta chain was documented in a study of blood T cell repertoires in COVID-19. The wider study: Material from acute and convalescent COVID-19 was sourced from the United States, Italy and Spain. Sources were T cells, B-cell-depleted T cells, or PBMCs; the material itself was cDNA or gDNA.

Per the authors' pipeline: Amplified reference gene primers provided the basis for estimating nucleated cell counts. Here immunoSEQ multiplex PCR was the method, and the copy in TCRdb shows in-frame clones only, minus some. V, J and clone size reflect that table, while D and trimming were determined from the DNA. The table includes about 170,000 clones, roughly 80% detected once. There are 15 residues in the CDR3. V was shortened by 2 bases and J by 0 bases, with 8 bases between the two germline ends. From germline, CDR1 is MNHNY and CDR2 SVGAGI (reference sequence). The source is a man aged 65 to 79 with active or convalescent COVID-19. J is TRBJ2-1 and V is TRBV6-6, with TRBD2 as a possible D gene (5 bases). Sample: peripheral blood. CDR3 loop: CASSYIDYSYNEQFF. In DNA, the CDR3 is TGTGCCAGCAGTTACATCGACTACTCCTACAATGAGCAGTTCTTC.